Following are 18 T cell receptor beta chains from one sample sequenced in a study of T cells in women clearing cervical HPV infection. Repertoires were generated with immunoSEQ multiplex PCR, while TCRdb's copy carries only in-frame clones and drops some. The sample's table shows tens of thousands of clones. What was sequenced was blood buffy coat. The receptors shown here come from a woman aged 18 to 69 with a cervical HPV16 infection that either progressed to CIN3+ or cleared (not recorded which).

To note about this clone: Read data end 3 residues before the CDR3 end; the end is taken from the germline J gene. The rearrangement links TRBV28 to TRBJ2-1; 9 bases are shared with TRBD2. The germline CDR1 and CDR2 sequences are MDHEN and SYDVKM. V shed 6 bases and J 5 bases; nucleotides not matched to a gene: 8. The CDR3 runs 15 residues. CDR3 loop: CASSKSGLAHNEQFF. The CDR3 bases that were read are TGTGCCAGCAGCAAATCGGGACTAGCCCACAATGAG.

Comment on this clone: The read finishes 3 residues shy of the CDR3 end, and the germline J gene is used to complete it. The chain has TRBV7-9 and TRBJ1-2; D may be TRBD1 (6 bases). Germline CDR1 is SEHNR and CDR2 is FQNEAQ (reference sequence). Trimming pared 5 bases from V and 0 bases from J, leaving 13 bases between. The length of the CDR3 is 15 residues. CDR3 protein: CASSERTASNYGYTF. Partial CDR3 DNA: TGTGCCAGCAGCGAGAGGACAGCCTCTAACTATGGC. Based on the CDR3 plus reference TRBV7-9 and TRBJ1-2, the full variable domain is DTGVSQNPRHKITKRGQNVTFRCDPISEHNRLYWYRQTLGQGPEFLTYFQNEAQLEKSRLLSDRFSAERPKGSFSTLEIQRTEQGDSAMYLCASSERTASNYGYTFGSGTRLTVV.

About this clone itself: The CDR3 end is not reached by the read, which stops 3 residues before it; the germline J gene fills it in. The chain links TRBV18 to TRBJ2-2, with D perhaps TRBD2 (6 bases). V was trimmed by 0 bases and J by 6 bases, leaving 17 bases between them. Germline lookup yields CDR1 KGHSH and CDR2 LQKENI. This CDR3 is built from 17 residues. Incomplete CDR3 DNA: TGTGCCAGCTCACCACCGTGGGCGGGAAGGAGGGCCGGGGAG. It yields the protein CASSPPWAGRRAGE. The full CDR3 is CASSPPWAGRRAGELFF.

As concerns this clone: The read stops 3 residues short of the end of the CDR3; the missing end is completed from the germline J gene. The chain has TRBV2 and TRBJ2-2; a weak D match, TRBD2 (6 bases). V lost 8 bases and J lost 5, with 12 bases in between. Germline assignment: CDR1 SNHLY and CDR2 FYNNEI. The CDR3 totals 13 residues. CDR3 DNA (partial): TGTGCCAGCCGGACCCGGGGGACCGGGGAG. Amino acid sequence: CASRTRGTGE. The whole CDR3 protein reads CASRTRGTGELFF.

As regards this clone: The DNA ends 3 residues before the CDR3 does, and the rest of the CDR3 is filled in from the germline J gene. This chain links TRBV19 with TRBJ2-7, with 8 bases identical to TRBD1. Germline V CDR1 and CDR2: LNHDA, SQIVND (reference sequence). The trim removed 6 bases at V and 0 bases at J, leaving 4 bases unmatched. This CDR3 comprises 14 residues. Incomplete CDR3 DNA: TGTGCCAGTAGCGACAGGGGCAACTCCTACGAG. Its translation: CASSDRGNSYE. The full CDR3 protein reads CASSDRGNSYEQYF.

Note on this clone: From the germline J gene comes the end of the CDR3, since the read stops 3 residues before it. This sequence joins TRBV7-9 and TRBJ2-1; no reliable D call. Germline V gives CDR1 SEHNR, CDR2 FQNEAQ (reference sequence). This CDR3 spans 14 amino acids. V shed 5 bases and J shed 7 bases, with 15 bases lying between them. The CDR3 bases that were read are TGTGCCAGCAGCGCTTTGGTAAGGTCGAATGAG. Translation gives CASSALVRSNE. The full CDR3 protein reads CASSALVRSNEQFF.

Note on this clone: The read stops 3 residues short of the end of the CDR3; the missing end is completed from the germline J gene. The chain combines TRBV5-1 with TRBJ2-7; 9 positions match TRBD1. Germline CDR1 SGHRS, CDR2 YFSETQ. This CDR3 has 15 amino acids. V dropped 4 bases and J dropped 2; count of bases not matched to a gene: 7. The part of the CDR3 DNA that was read is TGCGCCAGCAGCATCTCCGGGACAGGGCCCTACGAG. Its protein is CASSISGTGPYE. Given in full, the CDR3 is CASSISGTGPYEQYF. Looking up the rest from reference TRBV5-1 and TRBJ2-7 gives the full variable domain: KAGVTQTPRYLIKTRGQQVTLSCSPISGHRSVSWYQQTPGQGLQFLFEYFSETQRNKGNFPGRFSGRQFSNSRSEMNVSTLELGDSALYLCASSISGTGPYEQYFGPGTRLTVT.

For this clone: Coverage ceases 3 residues before the CDR3 finishes, and the germline J gene fills in the end. The chain carries TRBV10-3 and TRBJ2-7; D perhaps matches TRBD2 (6 bases). The CDR3 extends over 15 amino acids. The germline gives CDR1 ENHRY, CDR2 SYGVKD. With 7 bases removed from V and 0 bases from J, the gap between germline ends came to 16 bases. The CDR3: CAIKGGDLPSYEQYF. CDR3 DNA (partial): TGTGCCATCAAGGGCGGGGACTTACCCTCCTACGAG.

Note on this clone: The CDR3 extends 3 residues past the end of the read, so its final part is completed from the germline J gene. The V call is TRBV12-3 or TRBV12-4, the J call TRBJ2-5, with 15 bases lining up with TRBD2. With V trimmed by 4 bases and J by 1 base, 4 bases remained unmatched. The CDR3 sequence is 17 residues long. CDR3 loop: CASSSRTSGRAQETQYF. The sequenced part of the CDR3 DNA is TGTGCCAGCAGTTCCCGGACTAGCGGGAGGGCCCAAGAGACC.

In regard to this clone: The read gets to within 3 residues of the CDR3 end, and the germline J gene fills in the rest. J is TRBJ2-2 and V is TRBV7-3; unclear D gene. The CDR3 runs 12 residues. Germline assignment: CDR1 SGHTA and CDR2 FQGTGA. The V end was cut by 5 bases, the J end by 3 bases, with 4 bases between. The CDR3 here is CASSLHTGELFF. The CDR3 DNA, read in part, is TGTGCCAGCAGCCTTCACACCGGGGAG.

The CDR3: CASSPGLDLAYGYTF. The sequenced part of the CDR3 DNA is TGTGCCAGCTCACCGGGACTAGATTTAGCCTACGGG. The J gene is TRBJ1-2, the V gene TRBV18; TRBD1 is a possible D gene (5 bases). The read terminates 3 residues ahead of where the CDR3 ends, so the germline J gene completes it. Germline CDR1 KGHSH, CDR2 LQKENI. The CDR3 is 15 amino acids.

Concerning this clone: The CDR3 goes on 3 residues after the read ends, and that part is filled in from the germline J gene. The chain has TRBV29-1 and TRBJ2-7; no firm D call. Germline V lookup: CDR1 SQVTM, CDR2 ANQGSEA. The CDR3 runs to 12 residues. Trimming removed 4 bases at V and 3 bases at J, with 10 bases between. The sequenced part of the CDR3 DNA is TGCAGCGTTGGTAGATCGGGCTACGAG. This codes for CSVGRSGYE. The whole CDR3 sequence is CSVGRSGYEQYF.

Points on this clone: The read is 3 residues too short to cover the CDR3 end, so that end is filled in from the germline J gene. The chain recombines TRBV29-1 with TRBJ1-1; 9 bases agree with TRBD1. Germline V gene sequence: CDR1 SQVTM, CDR2 ANQGSEA. J gave up 1 base and V 7 bases, and 4 bases lay outside the gene matches. CDR3 size: 13 residues. The covered CDR3 bases are TGCAGCGGTACAGGGGGCGGGAACACTGAA. Translated: CSGTGGGNTE. The whole CDR3 protein reads CSGTGGGNTEAFF. Drawing the rest from reference TRBV29-1 and TRBJ1-1, the complete variable domain is SAVISQKPSRDICQRGTSLTIQCQVDSQVTMMFWYRQQPGQSLTLIATANQGSEATYESGFVIDKFPISRPNLTFSTLTVSNMSPEDSSIYLCSGTGGGNTEAFFGQGTRLTVV.

The sequenced part of the CDR3 DNA is TGTGCCACCCGGGACAGCAAAGAGACC. It is translated as CATRDSKET. Given in full, the CDR3 is CATRDSKETQYF. The V gene is TRBV12-3 or TRBV12-4, the J gene TRBJ2-5, with 7 bases identical to TRBD1. The DNA ends 3 residues before the CDR3 does, and the rest of the CDR3 is filled in from the germline J gene. This CDR3 is built from 12 residues. The ends lost 10 bases at V and 3 bases at J; junction bases unmatched: 5.

As for this clone: The observed sequence ends 3 residues before the CDR3 terminus, with the missing tail filled in from the germline J gene. This sequence joins TRBV28 and TRBJ2-3; 7 bases agree with TRBD2. V dropped 4 bases and J dropped 2; count of bases not matched to a gene: 6. Germline loops: CDR1 MDHEN, CDR2 SYDVKM. This CDR3 has 15 amino acids. The CDR3 DNA, read in part, is TGTGCCAGCAGTTCCCAGGGACTAAACACAGATACG. Translation gives CASSSQGLNTDT. The whole CDR3 reads CASSSQGLNTDTQYF.

To note about this clone: The read stops 3 residues short of the end of the CDR3; the missing end is completed from the germline J gene. The V call is TRBV9, the J call TRBJ2-7; 10 nucleotides line up with TRBD2. V lost 0 bases to trimming and J lost 1 base; unmatched junction nucleotides: 7. CDR3 size: 17 residues. Germline V CDR1 and CDR2: SGDLS, YYNGEE. The CDR3 sequence: CASSVGPSGSGSYEQYF. CDR3 DNA, as far as it was read: TGTGCCAGCAGCGTAGGCCCTAGCGGGAGTGGTTCCTACGAG.

On this clone itself: The read ends 3 residues early relative to the CDR3; the germline J gene fills the gap. The V gene is TRBV12-3 or TRBV12-4, the J gene TRBJ2-1; weak D call: TRBD2 (5 bases). This CDR3 is 13 amino acids long. V was pared by 7 bases and J by 5 bases, with 12 bases between. The CDR3 DNA, read in part, is TGTGCCAGCACCCTGATCGGGGACAATGAG. Its protein product is CASTLIGDNE. The entire CDR3 reads CASTLIGDNEQFF.

Concerning this clone: The CDR3 goes on 3 residues after the read ends, and that part is filled in from the germline J gene. The chain recombines TRBV20-1 with TRBJ1-3; no clear D. There are 14 residues in the CDR3. V was cut by 1 base and J by 4 bases, with 11 bases left in between. Germline CDR1 reads DFQATT; CDR2 reads SNEGSKA (reference sequence). The CDR3 bases that were read are TGCAGTGCTAGAGTAAGAGGTACCGGAAACACC. Amino acids: CSARVRGTGNT. In full, the CDR3 is CSARVRGTGNTIYF.